Listed here is a single T cell receptor beta chain. Germline values: CDR1 SGHNT, CDR2 YYREEE (reference sequence). V shed 4 bases and J shed 4 bases, with 12 bases lying between them. The CDR3 is made up of 13 amino acids. Clones were read by immunoSEQ multiplex PCR, and TCRdb kept only the in-frame ones, dropping some. The table lists 250,000 or so clones, 65% to 90% of them singletons. This specimen belongs to a study of blood T cell repertoires in COVID-19. The V gene is TRBV5-4, the J gene TRBJ2-7, with D possibly being TRBD2 (6 bases). The origin of this receptor is a man aged 25-45 years with active or convalescent COVID-19. Specimen: peripheral blood. Written as DNA, the CDR3 is TGTGCCAGCAGCGAGGGACTGGATTACGAGCAGTACTTC. It specifies CASSEGLDYEQYF.